These 9 T cell receptor beta chains were all obtained from the same sample, sequenced in a study of OX40 agonist ivuxolimab in advanced cancers. Library preparation was by the immunoSEQ multiplex PCR assay. Not all clones reach the TCRdb copy of this immuneACCESS table, which keeps in-frame sequences only. Checked studies attribute under half of the gap to unresolved V genes and leave the rest unexplained. This sample comprises 76,000 or so clones, 70% to 90% of them detected only once. The ten top clones hold approximately 5.5% of the sample. Specimen: CD4+ or CD8+ T cells sorted from blood, collected in a trial of the OX40 agonist ivuxolimab. The receptor set was obtained from an adult with an advanced solid tumor such as melanoma, head and neck, liver or kidney cancer.

The rearrangement links TRBV9 to TRBJ2-5; TRBD2 might be the D (7 bases). The CDR3 totals 15 residues. CDR1 is SGDLS, CDR2 YYNGEE, per germline. V dropped 0 bases and J dropped 2 bases, with 11 bases sitting between them. The CDR3 reads CASSVVGGRQETQYF. CDR3 sequence (DNA): TGTGCCAGCAGCGTAGTGGGGGGGCGACAAGAGACCCAGTACTTC.

The chain is built from TRBV7-9 and TRBJ2-2; 7 bases line up with TRBD1. The germline V gene encodes CDR1 SEHNR and CDR2 FQNEAQ (reference sequence). J lost 3 bases, V lost 5 bases, and 9 bases had no gene match. This CDR3 region has 16 residues. CDR3 loop: CASSRGGGRDTGELFF. The DNA for the CDR3 is TGTGCCAGCAGCCGAGGGGGCGGAAGGGACACCGGGGAGCTGTTTTTT.

V usage is TRBV14 and J usage is TRBJ2-3; D is perhaps TRBD2 (6 bases). Germline CDR1 is SGHDN and CDR2 is FVKESK. Trimming stripped 5 bases from V and 0 bases from J, with 9 bases between. This CDR3 has 14 residues. The CDR3 sequence: CASSGDSSTDTQYF. CDR3 DNA sequence: TGTGCCAGCAGCGGGGACTCAAGCACAGATACGCAGTATTTT. The full variable domain, with the rest looked up from reference TRBV14 and TRBJ2-3, is EAGVTQFPSHSVIEKGQTVTLRCDPISGHDNLYWYRRVMGKEIKFLLHFVKESKQDESGMPNNRFLAERTGGTYSTLKVQPAELEDSGVYFCASSGDSSTDTQYFGPGTRLTVL.

The rearrangement links TRBV9 to TRBJ2-1, with 8 bases lining up with TRBD2. The V segment lost 4 bases and the J segment 5 bases; nucleotides outside the gene matches: 8. The germline V gene has CDR1 SGDLS and CDR2 YYNGEE. The length of the CDR3 is 15 residues. CDR3 region: CASSPLTGGNNEQFF. CDR3 nucleotides: TGTGCCAGCAGCCCCCTGACGGGGGGGAACAATGAGCAGTTCTTC.

The gene calls are TRBV5-4 and TRBJ1-4; the D gene is possibly TRBD1 (6 bases). CDR3 size: 17 residues. Germline V gene data show CDR1 as SGHNT and CDR2 as YYREEE (reference sequence). V lost 0 bases, J lost 4 bases, and 16 bases lay in between. The CDR3 reads CASSLEGGLDGNEKLFF. CDR3 in DNA: TGTGCCAGCAGCTTGGAAGGGGGGTTGGATGGTAATGAAAAACTGTTTTTT.

The chain joins TRBV7-3 to TRBJ2-2, with 10 nucleotides matching TRBD2. This CDR3 is built from 15 residues. CDR1 and CDR2 from the germline V gene are SGHTA and FQGTGA. After removal of 5 bases from V and 2 bases from J, the junction contained 2 bases not matched to a gene. CDR3: CASSRTSGNTGELFF. The CDR3 region has the DNA TGTGCCAGCAGCCGGACTAGCGGAAACACCGGGGAGCTGTTTTTT. Supplemented by reference TRBV7-3 and TRBJ2-2, the full variable domain reads GAGVSQTPSNKVTEKGKYVELRCDPISGHTALYWYRQSLGQGPEFLIYFQGTGAADDSGLPNDRFFAVRPEGSVSTLKIQRTERGDSAVYLCASSRTSGNTGELFFGEGSRLTVL.

J is TRBJ2-3 and V is TRBV5-1, with 9 bases lining up with TRBD1. The length of the CDR3 is 15 residues. V lost 3 bases to trimming and J lost 3 bases; unmatched junction nucleotides: 5. Germline V gene lookup returns CDR1 SGHRS and CDR2 YFSETQ. CDR3 in DNA: TGCGCCAGCAGCTCAAGGACAGGGGCAACAGATACGCAGTATTTT. It translates to CASSSRTGATDTQYF.

V is TRBV7-9 and J is TRBJ2-3; D remains unclear. Germline V gives CDR1 SEHNR, CDR2 FQNEAQ (reference sequence). The CDR3 covers 14 residues. V was trimmed by 0 bases and J by 4 bases, leaving 8 bases between them. CDR3 nucleotide sequence: TGTGCCAGCAGCTTAGCGGTGAGCGCAGATACGCAGTATTTT. Protein product: CASSLAVSADTQYF.

The V and J genes are TRBV19 and TRBJ1-2; D gene unclear. From germline, CDR1 is LNHDA and CDR2 SQIVND (reference sequence). Trimming pared 1 base from V and 4 bases from J, leaving 10 bases between. The CDR3 spans 14 residues. Here the CDR3 reads CASSIGHRSYGYTF. The CDR3 region has the DNA TGTGCCAGTAGTATAGGCCACAGATCCTATGGCTACACCTTC.